This entry is about one T cell receptor beta chain. This sample is part of a study of OX40 agonist ivuxolimab in advanced cancers. TCRdb keeps only in-frame clones here, not all; method: immunoSEQ multiplex PCR. Of about 70,000 clones listed, 75% to 90% were seen once; the top ten hold more than 9.5%. CDR3 length equals 14 residues. Trimming removed 1 base at V and 7 bases at J, with 13 bases between. The V gene's germline CDR1 is SGHDN and CDR2 FVKESK. The sequencing used CD4+ or CD8+ T cells sorted from blood, collected in a trial of the OX40 agonist ivuxolimab. The genes are TRBV14 and TRBJ1-1; tentatively, D is TRBD1 (5 bases). The TCR sequence derives from an adult with an advanced solid tumor such as melanoma, head and neck, liver or kidney cancer. The CDR3, as DNA: TGTGCCAGCAGCCAAGTCGGGGGAGACAGTGAAGCTTTCTTT. It translates to CASSQVGGDSEAFF.